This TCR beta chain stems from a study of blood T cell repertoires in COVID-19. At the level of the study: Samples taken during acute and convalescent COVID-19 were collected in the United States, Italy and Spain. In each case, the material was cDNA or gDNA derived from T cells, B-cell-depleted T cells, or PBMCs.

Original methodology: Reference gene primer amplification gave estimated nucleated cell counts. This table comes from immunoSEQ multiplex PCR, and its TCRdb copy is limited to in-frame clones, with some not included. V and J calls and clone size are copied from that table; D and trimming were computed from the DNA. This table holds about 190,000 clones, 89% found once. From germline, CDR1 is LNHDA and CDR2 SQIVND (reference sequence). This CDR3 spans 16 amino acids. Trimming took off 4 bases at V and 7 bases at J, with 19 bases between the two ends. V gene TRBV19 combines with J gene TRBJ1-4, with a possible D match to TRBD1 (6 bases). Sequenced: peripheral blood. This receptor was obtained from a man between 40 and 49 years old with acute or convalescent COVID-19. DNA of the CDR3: TGTGCCAGTAGTAGAGAAGGGGGGGTGCTCCTTGAAAAACTGTTTTTT. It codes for CASSREGGVLLEKLFF.